The rows below give T cell receptor beta chains drawn from one sample of a study of naive and memory T cell subsets. MiXCR was run by TCRdb on the 5' RACE reads, yielding one entry per CDR3 protein. This table holds 50,000 to 65,000 distinct CDR3 sequences, under 10% found once. All receptors come from a female donor in good health. The conserved cysteine and the conserved F or W are not part of the CDR3 here. The order of the fields is J gene, D gene, V gene, CDR3 protein. D genes are given only for firm matches.

>TRBJ2-5|NA|TRBV19
ASSPRTATETQY
>TRBJ2-7|TRBD1|TRBV27
ASSYRGGYEQY
>TRBJ1-3|NA|TRBV4-3
ASSRSPSGTSGNTIY
>TRBJ1-3|NA|TRBV4-3
ASSPGRVGNTIY
>TRBJ1-4|NA|TRBV29-1
SVSWSSGDEKLF
>TRBJ2-7|TRBD1|TRBV4-3
ASSQGTGQANYEQY
>TRBJ2-5|NA|TRBV5-1
ASSQDFGRETQY
>TRBJ1-1|NA|TRBV7-8
ASSPGWVYGTEAF
>TRBJ2-7|NA|TRBV6-2/TRBV6-3
ATWDFPTYEQY
>TRBJ1-2|TRBD1|TRBV4-1
ASSQTGGISRYT
>TRBJ2-7|NA|TRBV30
AWSSHHRGPYEQY
>TRBJ1-4|NA|TRBV2
AGGGTNEKLF
>TRBJ2-7|TRBD1|TRBV7-8
ASSLAGTGGSYEQY
>TRBJ1-1|NA|TRBV14
ASSVWTGNTEAF
>TRBJ1-2|TRBD1|TRBV5-6
ASSSVRDRALVDYGYT
>TRBJ1-1|NA|TRBV6-5
ASSYIQGRTEAF
>TRBJ2-1|NA|TRBV5-1
ASSANNEQF
>TRBJ2-5|TRBD2|TRBV6-5
ASSYVRAGREETQY
>TRBJ1-3|NA|TRBV28
ASSPGHSSGNTIY
>TRBJ2-1|NA|TRBV23-1
AGRRQGHEQF
>TRBJ2-1|TRBD1|TRBV28
ASRQTGHHEQF
>TRBJ1-1|TRBD1|TRBV27
ASSLLGRGLTTGTEAF
>TRBJ1-5|NA|TRBV7-2
ASSLDAGGQPQH
>TRBJ2-5|NA|TRBV28
ASRPPGSQETQY
>TRBJ1-1|NA|TRBV6-2/TRBV6-3
ASRGALNTEAF
>TRBJ2-3|NA|TRBV7-2
ASSFFVGADTQY
>TRBJ1-2|NA|TRBV7-2
ASSYREASGYT
>TRBJ2-3|NA|TRBV5-6
ASSLVIAPDTQY
>TRBJ2-1|TRBD2|TRBV30
AWKEASGGAVDNEQF
>TRBJ2-6|NA|TRBV21-1
ASSKAAQRTISGANVLT
>TRBJ2-5|TRBD1|TRBV28
ASSPRPGTGKAQETQY
>TRBJ2-1|NA|TRBV30
AWSRGLANEQF
>TRBJ2-1|TRBD2|TRBV20-1
SASGGDENEQF
>TRBJ1-2|TRBD1|TRBV7-2
ASSLRTGGDYGYT
>TRBJ2-7|NA|TRBV7-2
ASSSDTGYEQY
>TRBJ2-7|NA|TRBV5-1
ASSLAGSPYEQY
>TRBJ2-5|TRBD2|TRBV20-1
SVPVGGGASETQY
>TRBJ1-4|NA|TRBV9
ASSVEGGRGEKLF
>TRBJ2-7|TRBD2|TRBV29-1
SVWGFGLAGSYEQY
>TRBJ2-2|NA|TRBV29-1
SVVRNTGELF
>TRBJ1-1|TRBD1|TRBV6-6
ASSYPRGQGEAF
>TRBJ2-2|NA|TRBV12-5
ASGFEIGELF
>TRBJ1-1|NA|TRBV12-3/TRBV12-4
ASSMNTEAF
>TRBJ1-1|NA|TRBV7-2
ASSPYFETGNTEAF